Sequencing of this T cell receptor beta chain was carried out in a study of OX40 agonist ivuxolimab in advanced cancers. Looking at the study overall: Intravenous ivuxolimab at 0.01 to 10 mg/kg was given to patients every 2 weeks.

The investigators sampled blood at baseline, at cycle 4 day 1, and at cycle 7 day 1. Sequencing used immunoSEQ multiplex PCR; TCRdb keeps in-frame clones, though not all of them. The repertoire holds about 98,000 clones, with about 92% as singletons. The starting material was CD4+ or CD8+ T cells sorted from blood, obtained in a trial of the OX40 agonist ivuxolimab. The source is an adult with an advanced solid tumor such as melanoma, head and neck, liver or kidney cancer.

CDR3 amino acids: CASSLSYGYTF. The DNA for the CDR3 is TGTGCCAGCAGTCTGAGCTATGGCTACACCTTC. The chain uses TRBV28 and TRBJ1-2; D call uncertain. Trimming pared 5 bases from V and 4 bases from J, leaving 5 bases between. Germline V lookup: CDR1 MDHEN, CDR2 SYDVKM. The CDR3 runs to 11 residues.